This TCR beta chain was retrieved from a study of blood T cell repertoires in COVID-19. Study context: COVID-19 samples from acute and convalescent phases originated in the United States, Italy and Spain. The analysed material was cDNA or gDNA that came from T cells, B-cell-depleted T cells, or PBMCs.

Measured with immunoSEQ multiplex PCR; TCRdb has only the in-frame clones, and not every one. This table holds 150,000 to 200,000 clones, over 65% found once. CDR3 size: 15 residues. Germline V gene data show CDR1 as SNHLY and CDR2 as FYNNEI. Trimming removed 7 bases at V and 7 bases at J, with 17 bases between. The chain couples TRBV2 to TRBJ1-6, with D possibly being TRBD1 (6 bases). The sequenced sample was peripheral blood. This TCR came from a man aged 55 to 70 with acute or convalescent COVID-19. The CDR3 spells CASTAEGGTNSPLHF. The CDR3 DNA reads as TGTGCCAGCACCGCGGAGGGGGGGACAAATTCACCCCTCCACTTT.